These 8 T cell receptor beta chains came from one sample sequenced in a study of T cells in Graves' hyperthyroidism and ophthalmopathy. TCR beta CDR3 regions were amplified from RNA transcripts. Carried out on the TCR CDR3, a first-round RT-PCR used the HTBI primer set. From the multiplex PCR reads, TCRdb called clonotypes with MiXCR, one entry per CDR3 protein. The table shows about 610,000 distinct CDR3 sequences, with roughly 15% occurring only once. The material sequenced was blood. These receptors were collected from a woman aged 40 to 49 with Graves' ophthalmopathy.

In its sample, this clonotype was seen many times. The chain joins TRBV28 to TRBJ2-6, with TRBD1 matching 8 bases. There are 15 residues in the CDR3. The V gene's germline CDR1 is MDHEN and CDR2 SYDVKM. With 7 bases clipped from V and 2 bases from J, the junction kept 4 bases outside the gene matches. CDR3 in amino acids: CASTLDRAGANVLTF. The CDR3, as DNA: TGTGCCAGCACCCTGGACAGGGCTGGGGCCAACGTCCTGACTTTC.

In its sample, this clonotype was seen a few times. The chain combines TRBV4-2 with TRBJ2-7; D gene unclear. With 1 base removed from V and 5 bases from J, the gap between germline ends came to 9 bases. This CDR3 region has 13 residues. Per germline, CDR1 LGHNA and CDR2 YNFKEQ. Here the CDR3 DNA reads TGTGCCAGCAGCCAAGGGGTAGAGGACGAGCAGTACTTC. Residues: CASSQGVEDEQYF.

This clonotype was observed many times. A clone one base away is much larger, so this may be a read error. The chain couples TRBV5-6 to TRBJ2-5; 11 bases are a match to TRBD2. This CDR3 has 15 residues. Per germline, CDR1 SGHDT and CDR2 YYEEEE. The CDR3 protein is CASSPPTSGEETRYF. Here the CDR3 DNA reads TGTGCCAGCAGCCCTCCGACTAGCGGGGAAGAGACCCGGTACTTC.

At least ten counts were recorded for this clonotype. V and J are TRBV28 and TRBJ2-6; no clear D. This CDR3 has 16 amino acids. Trimming shortened V by 4 bases and J by 4 bases, and 14 bases separated the two germline ends. Germline V gives CDR1 MDHEN, CDR2 SYDVKM. For the CDR3, the DNA is TGTGCCAGCAGTTCGTTAGTCTGGGCCGGGGCCAACGTCCTGACTTTC. Amino acid sequence: CASSSLVWAGANVLTF.

This clonotype occurred many times. The rearrangement joins TRBV30 to TRBJ1-5; 7 bases map to TRBD1. The CDR3 loop spans 14 amino acids. Germline V gene lookup returns CDR1 GTSNPN and CDR2 SVGIG (reference sequence). Trimming at V came to 0 bases and at J to 4 bases, leaving 3 bases not matched to a gene. DNA of the CDR3: TGTGCCTGGAGTGTTGGGACAGAGAATCAGCCCCAGCATTTT. It is translated as CAWSVGTENQPQHF. Filled out from reference TRBV30 and TRBJ1-5, the complete variable domain reads SQTIHQWPATLVQPVGSPLSLECTVEGTSNPNLYWYRQAAGRGLQLLFYSVGIGQISSEVPQNLSASRPQDRQFILSSKKLLLSDSGFYLCAWSVGTENQPQHFGDGTRLSIL.

This chain links TRBV20-1 with TRBJ2-5; possible D gene TRBD2, 6 bases. The CDR3 is 14 residues long. CDR1 DFQATT and CDR2 SNEGSKA come from the germline V gene (reference sequence). V gave up 2 bases and J gave up 1 base, with 11 bases separating them. CDR3 loop: CSARSSGGQETQYF. CDR3 DNA sequence: TGCAGTGCTAGATCCTCCGGGGGCCAAGAGACCCAGTACTTC.

This clonotype was picked up many times. The chain is built from TRBV2 and TRBJ1-1; D uncertain. CDR1 SNHLY and CDR2 FYNNEI come from the germline V gene. There are 15 residues in the CDR3. Trimming removed 3 bases at V and 4 bases at J, with 15 bases between. DNA of the CDR3: TGTGCCAGCAGTGACACCCCCTCTGCGGCCACTGAAGCTTTCTTT. This sequence encodes CASSDTPSAATEAFF.

This clonotype was picked up many times. The chain employs TRBV6-1 and TRBJ2-7; D remains unclear. V was shortened by 0 bases and J by 6 bases, with 15 bases between the two germline ends. Germline assignment: CDR1 MNHNS and CDR2 SASEGT. The CDR3 totals 15 residues. This CDR3 reads CASSEAYGVSGEQYF. CDR3 nucleotide sequence: TGTGCCAGCAGTGAAGCGTATGGAGTTTCAGGCGAGCAGTACTTC.